This TCR beta chain was obtained from a study of CXCR3-negative and CXCR3-positive naive CD8 T cells. Study results and caveats: Researchers reported similar TRBV-TRBJ usage in naive CXCR3-negative and CXCR3-positive cells, though memory differed.

Concerning this clonotype itself: Its antigen is still unknown.

Germline CDR1 and CDR2: DFQATT and SNEGSKA (reference sequence). The CDR3 is 15 amino acids. 5' RACE with UMI labels generated the TRB cDNA libraries. One entry per CDR3 protein, without DNA, is what TCRdb gives after re-calling the 5' RACE reads. This sample's table has around 90,000 distinct CDR3 sequences. This sequence was found in a human donor in good health. Some clones in this sample may be carry-over from other donors' samples. J is TRBJ1-1 and V is TRBV20-1; TCRdb returns TRBD1, unconfirmable since there is no DNA. The sequenced material came from naive CXCR3- CD8+ T cells from blood. The subset here: CD45RO-CCR7+CD27+CD95- naive CD8+ T cells lacking CXCR3 (TNR3-). The CDR3 loop is CSANQDSEMNTEAFF.